This TCR beta chain is drawn from a study of T cell clonality in common variable immunodeficiency. Libraries were prepared by immunoSEQ multiplex PCR; TCRdb keeps only in-frame clonotypes and omits some of them. This sample has about 40,000 clones, each found more than once. This clone has more than one count but fewer than ten. Its specificity is not known. Study-wide results and caveats: CVID subjects showed higher TCRbeta clonality than healthy controls.

This TCR was sampled from a person aged 18 to 75 in good health. The sequenced sample was peripheral blood mononuclear cells.

The CDR3 here is CASSDGGAGANVLFF. Incomplete CDR3 DNA: TGTGCCAGCAGTGACGGGGGGGCTGGGGCCAACGTA. V usage is TRBV6-4 and J usage is TRBJ1-4; possibly TRBD1 for D (6 bases). The read stops 3 residues short of the end of the CDR3; the missing end is completed from the germline J gene. CDR1 and CDR2 from the germline V gene are MRHNA and SNTAGT. The CDR3 extends over 15 amino acids.